A selection of T cell receptor beta chains follows, all from one sample in a study of CD8 T cells in Susac syndrome. TCRdb re-called the immunoSEQ multiplex PCR reads with MiXCR, one entry per CDR3 protein. The table has approximately 210,000 distinct CDR3 sequences, less than 95% seen once; the top ten hold 0.15% to 0.2%. The sample taken for sequencing was CD4+ T cells from PBMCs. The receptor source for this set is a human donor with Susac syndrome. The CDR3 runs from the conserved cysteine through the conserved F or W. D genes are given only for firm matches. The size field is filled for only some rows; it gives once, few, many or a size class.

.	TRBJ2-7	.	TRBV3-1	TGTGCCAGCAGCCAAGAGGAGGGCAGTTCCTACGAGCAGTGCTTC	CASSQEEGSSYEQCF
TRBD1	TRBJ1-1	once	TRBV19	TGTGCCAGTAGCTCCGGGACAGGGGGTCACGTTGGGAACACTGAAGCTTTCTTT	CASSSGTGGHVGNTEAFF
.	TRBJ1-5	.	TRBV20-1	TGCAGTATCCGGAGGGGAAGTCAGAGCAATCAGCCCCAGCATTTT	CSIRRGSQSNQPQHF
.	TRBJ1-6	.	TRBV18	TGTGCCAGCTCACCCTTCCAGGATAATAATTCACCCCTCCACTTT	CASSPFQDNNSPLHF
.	TRBJ1-5	.	TRBV18	TGTGCCAGCTCACCGGAAGACGGCCATCAGCCCCAGCATTTT	CASSPEDGHQPQHF
.	TRBJ1-6	.	TRBV27	TGTGCCAGCAGTTTGGGGCAAATCTATAATTCACCCCTCCACTTT	CASSLGQIYNSPLHF
.	TRBJ1-1	few	TRBV4-3	TGCGCCAGCAGCCAACCCGGACTGGACAACACTGAAGCTTTCTTT	CASSQPGLDNTEAFF
TRBD2	TRBJ2-3	.	TRBV6-2/TRBV6-3	TGTGCCAGCAGTTACGTCGGACTAGCGGGGGCGGCAGATACGCAGTATTTT	CASSYVGLAGAADTQYF
.	TRBJ2-1	.	TRBV5-1	TGCGCCAGCAGCTTAAGGGTACAGGGCAATGAGCAGTTCTTC	CASSLRVQGNEQFF
TRBD1	TRBJ1-2	once	TRBV5-1	TGCGCCAGCAGCTTGGGCGCCGGGACAGGTGGGGACTATGGCTACACCTTC	CASSLGAGTGGDYGYTF
.	TRBJ1-4	.	TRBV15	TGTGCCACCAGCCAGGAAGGAGGATCTAATGAAAAACTGTTTTTT	CATSQEGGSNEKLFF
.	TRBJ2-2	.	TRBV30	TGTGCCTGGACCAAGCGTAGGGGGATGGATACCGGGGAGCTGTTTTTT	CAWTKRRGMDTGELFF
.	TRBJ2-1	.	TRBV11-1	TGTGCCAGCAGCTTCCGTGCCTTAGGCGGCTACAATGAGCAGTTCTTC	CASSFRALGGYNEQFF
.	TRBJ2-5	.	TRBV30	TGTGCCTGGGCCCCGTGGACCCAAGAGACCCAGTACTTC	CAWAPWTQETQYF
.	TRBJ1-5	.	TRBV3-1	TGTGCCAGCAGCCAAAATCCAGTCCCCCAGCCCCAGCATTTT	CASSQNPVPQPQHF
.	TRBJ2-3	.	TRBV5-1	TGCGCCAGCAGCTTGAGGGGGTCGGCAGATACGCAGTATTTT	CASSLRGSADTQYF
.	TRBJ1-6	.	TRBV3-1	TGTGCCAGCAGCCAAGAGGGGTATTCACCCCTCCACTTT	CASSQEGYSPLHF
.	TRBJ1-1	.	TRBV5-6	TGTGCCAGCACGGGGAGGGGAAACACTGAAGCTTTCTTT	CASTGRGNTEAFF
TRBD1	TRBJ2-7	.	TRBV20-1	TGCAGTGCTGCTGACAGGGGGTGGCCCTACGAGCAGTACTTC	CSAADRGWPYEQYF
TRBD2	TRBJ2-5	.	TRBV10-3	TGTGCCTCCGGGACTAGCGGGGAAGGGCCTTTGGAGACCCAGTACTTC	CASGTSGEGPLETQYF
.	TRBJ2-5	.	TRBV5-1	TGCGCCAGCAGCTTGGGGGACCTACGAGAGACCCAGTACTTC	CASSLGDLRETQYF
.	TRBJ2-2	.	TRBV11-2	TGTGCCAGCAGCTTAACCGTGAAGGGAACCGGGGAGCTGTTTTTT	CASSLTVKGTGELFF
TRBD2	TRBJ2-1	.	TRBV7-2	TGTGCCAGCACCAGCCCCGGGACTAGCCCTAATGAGCAGTTCTTC	CASTSPGTSPNEQFF
.	TRBJ1-3	.	TRBV25-1	TGTGCCAGCAGTAGTACGGACTCTGGAAACACCATATATTTT	CASSSTDSGNTIYF
TRBD1	TRBJ1-1	.	TRBV7-2	TGTGCCAGCACCCCATATCGGACAGGGCGTGAAGCTTTCTTT	CASTPYRTGREAFF
.	TRBJ1-1	.	TRBV20-1	TGCAGTGCCACCGGGTCGTCCGGAGCTTTCTTT	CSATGSSGAFF
.	TRBJ1-2	.	TRBV5-1	TGCGCCAGCAGCTTGGATCAGGACGGCTACACCTTC	CASSLDQDGYTF
.	TRBJ1-5	once	TRBV19	TGTGCCAGTAGTATGGGGTTGGGGACCCAGCATTTT	CASSMGLGTQHF
TRBD1	TRBJ1-1	.	TRBV3-1	TGTGCCAGCAGCCAAAATCAGGGGGGAACTGAAGCTTTCTTT	CASSQNQGGTEAFF
.	TRBJ1-1	.	TRBV28	TGTGCCAGCAGTCCTCCAGGGGATGAAGCTTTCTTT	CASSPPGDEAFF
.	TRBJ2-5	once	TRBV3-1	TGTGCCAGCAGCCATCGACCGTTCCCTCAAGAGACCCAGTACTTC	CASSHRPFPQETQYF
.	TRBJ2-5	once	TRBV7-3	TGTGCCAGCAGCGAGGGGGTCAGCGGGCAAGAGACCCAGTACTTC	CASSEGVSGQETQYF
.	TRBJ2-7	.	TRBV5-1	TGCGCCAGCAGCTTGGACAGAAACTCCTACGAGCAGTACTTC	CASSLDRNSYEQYF
.	TRBJ1-6	.	TRBV30	TGTGCCTGGAGTGAAGAACAGGGAGGGTCACCCCTCCACTTT	CAWSEEQGGSPLHF
.	TRBJ2-3	.	TRBV7-7	TGTGCTAGCAGCTCTTCGGAGATAGATACGCAGTATTTT	CASSSSEIDTQYF
.	TRBJ1-5	.	TRBV30	TGTGCCTGGAGCCGACGGGGGGGCACAGATACGCAGCATTTT	CAWSRRGGTDTQHF
.	TRBJ1-2	.	TRBV6-5	TGTGCCAGCAGTCCGACATTGATCTATGGCTACACCTTC	CASSPTLIYGYTF
.	TRBJ1-3	once	TRBV27	TGTGCCAGCAGTTTAGGGGGCCGGTTAAACACCATATATTTT	CASSLGGRLNTIYF
TRBD1	TRBJ2-3	.	TRBV12-3/TRBV12-4	TGTGCCAGCAGTTCCCGGGACAGTCGACTTAGCACAGATACGCAGTATTTT	CASSSRDSRLSTDTQYF
.	TRBJ1-1	few	TRBV4-2	TGTGCCAGCAGCCAAGATCATCACAGGGCAGGCACTGAAGCTTTCTTT	CASSQDHHRAGTEAFF